The 16 T cell receptor beta chains below were found in one sample sequenced in a study of T cells in Graves' hyperthyroidism and ophthalmopathy. Researchers amplified the TCR beta CDR3 regions from RNA transcripts. The TCR CDR3 first-round RT-PCR relied on the HTBI primer set. TCRdb independently ran MiXCR on the multiplex PCR reads; one entry per CDR3 protein. In the table there are about 300,000 distinct CDR3 sequences, roughly 18% of which are singletons. The sequenced sample was blood. The receptors shown here come from a man aged 50 to 59 with Graves' ophthalmopathy.

The chain carries TRBV30 and TRBJ2-6; possibly TRBD1 for D (6 bases). The CDR3 totals 16 residues. From germline, CDR1 is GTSNPN and CDR2 SVGIG (reference sequence). Trimming took 0 bases from V and 4 from J, leaving 13 bases between them. In nucleotides, the CDR3 is TGTGCCTGGAGTGTCCCCAGACAGGCAGGGGCCAACGTCCTGACTTTC. Translation: CAWSVPRQAGANVLTF.

The chain employs TRBV3-1 and TRBJ1-4; no clear D. This CDR3 spans 17 amino acids. Trimming shortened V by 0 bases and J by 6 bases, and 17 bases separated the two germline ends. Germline lookup yields CDR1 LGHDT and CDR2 YNNKEL (reference sequence). CDR3 DNA sequence: TGTGCCAGCAGCCAAGATGGACCCCCGGTGAGATATGAAAAACTGTTTTTT. Translated: CASSQDGPPVRYEKLFF. The full variable domain, with the rest looked up from reference TRBV3-1 and TRBJ1-4, is DTAVSQTPKYLVTQMGNDKSIKCEQNLGHDTMYWYKQDSKKFLKIMFSYNNKELIINETVPNRFSPKSPDKAHLNLHINSLELGDSAVYFCASSQDGPPVRYEKLFFGSGTQLSVL.

There are a few counts of this clonotype. The chain employs TRBV19 and TRBJ2-1, with 12 bases matching TRBD2. The CDR3 is made up of 13 amino acids. J lost 7 bases, V lost 10 bases, and 5 bases had no gene match. Germline CDR1 and CDR2: LNHDA and SQIVND (reference sequence). The CDR3 here is CAIGLAGSNEQFF. The CDR3 bases are TGTGCCATCGGACTAGCGGGAAGTAATGAGCAGTTCTTC. Together with reference TRBV19 and TRBJ2-1, the CDR3 gives the full variable domain: DGGITQSPKYLFRKEGQNVTLSCEQNLNHDAMYWYRQDPGQGLRLIYYSQIVNDFQKGDIAEGYSVSREKKESFPLTVTSAQKNPTAFYLCAIGLAGSNEQFFGPGTRLTVL.

CDR3 sequence: CSAPAGGGQPQHF. The CDR3 coding sequence is TGCAGTGCTCCCGCAGGGGGCGGTCAGCCCCAGCATTTT. The chain combines TRBV20-1 with TRBJ1-5; 8 bases line up with TRBD1. The V gene end was trimmed by 5 bases and the J gene end by 6 bases; junction bases not matched to a gene: 6. The germline V gene encodes CDR1 DFQATT and CDR2 SNEGSKA (reference sequence). CDR3 length: 13 residues.

The gene calls are TRBV5-1 and TRBJ2-7; 8 bases match TRBD1. V trimming: 4 bases; J trimming: 5 bases; junction bases outside the gene matches: 17. This CDR3 contains 17 residues. From germline, CDR1 is SGHRS and CDR2 YFSETQ. For the CDR3, the DNA is TGCGCCAGCAGCCAAGGGATCCAAGACAGGGGTTGGGACGAGCAGTACTTC. Translating it yields CASSQGIQDRGWDEQYF.

Many counts were recorded for this clonotype. The rearrangement links TRBV2 to TRBJ1-1; D not resolved. This CDR3 contains 13 residues. Deletions cut 4 bases from V and 5 bases from J, with 11 bases between. Germline V gene lookup returns CDR1 SNHLY and CDR2 FYNNEI. CDR3 in DNA: TGTGCCAGCAGTGGGCAGAGCGGTACTGAAGCTTTCTTT. Translation: CASSGQSGTEAFF.

At least ten counts were recorded for this clonotype. This sequence joins TRBV24-1 and TRBJ2-1; 7 positions agree with TRBD1. V lost 3 bases, J lost 8 bases, and 6 bases stayed unmatched. This CDR3 contains 14 residues. Per the germline V gene, CDR1 is KGHDR and CDR2 is SFDVKD. The CDR3: CATSDGTENYEQFF. The CDR3 nucleotides are TGTGCCACCAGTGATGGGACAGAGAACTATGAGCAGTTCTTC.

This clonotype has a count of ten or more. CDR3 DNA sequence: TGCGCCAGCAGCCCGGACAGGGCCACCTACGAGCAGTACTTC. It encodes CASSPDRATYEQYF. V is TRBV5-1 and J is TRBJ2-7; TRBD1 agrees at 8 bases. CDR1 and CDR2 (germline): SGHRS, YFSETQ. The CDR3 extends over 14 amino acids. J lost 2 bases, V lost 4 bases, and 5 bases had no gene match.

The chain employs TRBV5-4 and TRBJ1-4; 9 bases match TRBD1. The V gene's germline CDR1 is SGHNT and CDR2 YYREEE (reference sequence). CDR3 length: 15 amino acids. Unmatched junction bases numbered 7, after V lost 4 bases and J lost 6 bases. As DNA, the CDR3 is TGTGCCAGCAGCCCGAGCGGGACAGGGTATGAAAAACTGTTTTTT. Its protein product is CASSPSGTGYEKLFF.

This clonotype was counted at least ten times. This sequence joins TRBV11-2 and TRBJ2-6; no clear D. Between the trimmed V and J ends, which lost 3 bases and 4 bases, there was a span of 10 bases. The CDR3 has 15 residues. Germline CDR1 is SGHAT and CDR2 is FQNNGV. The CDR3 protein is CASSFMGAGANVLTF. CDR3 sequence (DNA): TGTGCCAGCAGCTTTATGGGTGCCGGGGCCAACGTCCTGACTTTC.

This clonotype appeared many times. The rearrangement uses TRBV3-1 and TRBJ1-1; TRBD1 matches 7 bases. The germline gives CDR1 LGHDT, CDR2 YNNKEL (reference sequence). The trim removed 4 bases at V and 0 bases at J, leaving 2 bases unmatched. This CDR3 has 14 residues. This CDR3 reads CASSPGTVNTEAFF. The CDR3 DNA reads TGTGCCAGCAGCCCGGGGACAGTGAACACTGAAGCTTTCTTT.

This clonotype was detected ten times or more. The chain uses TRBV27 and TRBJ2-7; a possible D gene is TRBD1 (5 bases). Looked up from germline, CDR1 is MNHEY and CDR2 is SMNVEV (reference sequence). Deletions cut 2 bases from V and 3 bases from J, with 14 bases between. The CDR3 is 15 amino acids. DNA for the CDR3: TGTGCCAGCAGTTTAGAAGGGGCCGCAAGCTACGAGCAGTACTTC. This gives the protein CASSLEGAASYEQYF.

This clonotype came up many times. The chain links TRBV11-2 to TRBJ2-1; possible D gene TRBD1, 5 bases. Germline V gene lookup returns CDR1 SGHAT and CDR2 FQNNGV. Deletions cut 1 base from V and 10 bases from J, with 11 bases between. The CDR3 covers 13 residues. The DNA of the CDR3 is TGTGCCAGCAGCTTAGCAGGGCTCATAGAGCAGTTCTTC. Encoded protein: CASSLAGLIEQFF.

As DNA, the CDR3 is TGTGCCAGCAGTGTCTCGACAGGGACCTCTAACTATGGCTACACCTTC. Its protein product is CASSVSTGTSNYGYTF. The chain has TRBV25-1 and TRBJ1-2, with TRBD1 matching over 7 bases. The CDR3 runs to 16 residues. Germline assignment: CDR1 MGHDK and CDR2 SYGVNS. J lost 0 bases, V lost 4 bases, and 8 bases had no gene match.

The rearrangement joins TRBV6-1 to TRBJ2-5; TRBD2 aligns across 12 bases. Germline V gives CDR1 MNHNS, CDR2 SASEGT. V lost 5 bases, J lost 4 bases, and 8 bases stayed unmatched. This CDR3 region has 16 residues. The CDR3 sequence is CASSSRTSGTPETQYF. In nucleotides, the CDR3 is TGTGCCAGCAGTTCGCGGACTAGCGGGACCCCAGAGACCCAGTACTTC.

This clonotype was recorded at least ten times. The chain is built from TRBV2 and TRBJ1-2, with D unresolved. Per the germline V gene, CDR1 is SNHLY and CDR2 is FYNNEI. Trimming removed 7 bases from V and 0 bases from J, with 6 bases in between. The length of the CDR3 is 12 residues. The CDR3 DNA follows: TGTGCCAGCATGTCGGCTAACTATGGCTACACCTTC. Its translation: CASMSANYGYTF.